The 25 T cell receptor beta chains listed next were all sequenced from one sample in a study of post-analysis software for immune sequencing data. The TCR beta cDNA libraries carried unique molecular identifiers. MiXCR, run by TCRdb on the PCR reads, gives a single entry per CDR3 protein. The table includes around 190,000 distinct CDR3 sequences, approximately 28% detected once. Their target antigens are unknown. Study-wide results and limits: Controls showed lower frequencies than patients for roughly five TRBV segments, and TRBV5-6, TRBV5-1 and TRBV20-1 were among these.

The sample comprised blood. These receptors all come from a girl between 2 and 17 years old with multiple sclerosis.

Comments on this clonotype: A clone one base away is much larger, so this may be a read error. The V and J genes are TRBV7-2 and TRBJ2-1, with D unclear. From germline, CDR1 is SGHTA and CDR2 FQGNSA. This CDR3 is built from 16 residues. V lost 5 bases and J lost 2, with 16 bases in between. This chain's CDR3 is CASSIYFEITYNEQFF. The CDR3 coding sequence is TGTGCCAGCAGCATATACTTCGAGATAACCTACAATGAGCAGTTCTTC.

This clonotype showed up many times. As DNA, the CDR3 is TGCAGTGCTAGGCGGGACTTCTATTACGAGCAGTACTTC. It yields the protein CSARRDFYYEQYF. The chain recombines TRBV20-1 with TRBJ2-7, with a weak D call TRBD2 (6 bases). V lost 3 bases and J lost 4, with 13 bases in between. The CDR3 covers 13 residues. Germline V CDR1 and CDR2: DFQATT, SNEGSKA (reference sequence).

This clonotype showed up many times. The rearrangement joins TRBV3-1 to TRBJ2-5; D is unclear. The germline CDR1 and CDR2 sequences are LGHDT and YNNKEL (reference sequence). The CDR3 runs to 12 residues. Trimming pared 4 bases from V and 4 bases from J, leaving 7 bases between. CDR3 in amino acids: CASSLHGETQYF. The CDR3 DNA sequence: TGTGCCAGCAGCCTACATGGAGAGACCCAGTACTTC.

This clonotype has at least ten counts. The chain combines TRBV20-1 with TRBJ2-5; possibly TRBD2 for D (6 bases). Deletions cut 4 bases from V and 2 bases from J, with 11 bases between. The CDR3 has 13 residues. Germline CDR1 DFQATT, CDR2 SNEGSKA (reference sequence). Here the CDR3 reads CSAKEGRQETQYF. The DNA for the CDR3 is TGCAGTGCTAAGGAGGGGCGTCAAGAGACCCAGTACTTC.

The chain links TRBV5-6 to TRBJ2-4; D may match TRBD1 or TRBD2 (5 bases each). This CDR3 contains 17 residues. V was clipped by 2 bases and J by 4 bases, with 19 bases between them. Germline CDR1 is SGHDT and CDR2 is YYEEEE. The CDR3 here is CASSLPGLGESKNIQYF. The CDR3 DNA reads as TGTGCCAGCAGCTTACCGGGGCTGGGGGAGTCAAAAAACATTCAGTACTTC. The full variable domain, with the rest looked up from reference TRBV5-6 and TRBJ2-4, is DAGVTQSPTHLIKTRGQQVTLRCSPKSGHDTVSWYQQALGQGPQFIFQYYEEEERQRGNFPDRFSGHQFPNYSSELNVNALLLGDSALYLCASSLPGLGESKNIQYFGAGTRLSVL.

The table lists this clonotype with a few counts. Here the CDR3 reads CSARKLGRYNEQFF. The DNA of the CDR3 is TGCAGTGCTAGAAAACTAGGCCGGTACAATGAGCAGTTCTTC. The rearrangement joins TRBV20-1 to TRBJ2-1, with D perhaps TRBD2 (5 bases). Germline V gene sequence: CDR1 DFQATT, CDR2 SNEGSKA (reference sequence). V was trimmed by 2 bases and J by 4 bases, leaving 12 bases between them. The CDR3 length is 14 residues.

The table lists this clonotype with many counts. The rearrangement links TRBV10-3 to TRBJ2-5; 8 bases align to TRBD1. CDR1 and CDR2 from the germline V gene are ENHRY and SYGVKD. This CDR3 contains 17 residues. The J segment lost 0 bases and the V segment lost 3 bases, leaving 9 bases of the junction unmatched. DNA of the CDR3: TGTGCCATCAGTGACCCGGACAGGGTAGGGTACCAAGAGACCCAGTACTTC. This gives the protein CAISDPDRVGYQETQYF.

This chain connects TRBV3-1 to TRBJ2-4; 9 bases fit TRBD1. The J call may be incorrect, as the DNA end agrees better with TRBJ2-7. Germline loops: CDR1 LGHDT, CDR2 YNNKEL (reference sequence). The CDR3 runs 14 residues. CDR3 bases: TGTGCCAGCAGCCGACGGACAGGGGAGGCCGAGCAGTACTTC. It is translated as CASSRRTGEAEQYF.

This clonotype was observed a few times. This chain joins TRBV4-1 and TRBJ2-3, with 11 bases identical to TRBD2. The V gene end was trimmed by 0 bases and the J gene end by 3 bases; junction bases not matched to a gene: 2. Germline V gene data show CDR1 as MGHRA and CDR2 as YSYEKL. This CDR3 has 16 amino acids. Here the CDR3 DNA reads TGCGCCAGCAGCCAAGAACCTAGCGGGGGGACAGATACGCAGTATTTT. Translated: CASSQEPSGGTDTQYF.

This clonotype was recorded many times. The chain uses TRBV29-1 and TRBJ2-5; 8 bases are shared with TRBD1. The V segment lost 6 bases and the J segment 4 bases; nucleotides outside the gene matches: 4. CDR3 length: 12 residues. The germline CDR1 and CDR2 sequences are SQVTM and ANQGSEA. The CDR3 region is CSVRTGSETQYF. The CDR3 region has the DNA TGCAGCGTGAGGACAGGGTCAGAGACCCAGTACTTC.

This chain joins TRBV20-1 and TRBJ2-1, with D tentatively TRBD2 (6 bases). Germline lookup yields CDR1 DFQATT and CDR2 SNEGSKA (reference sequence). This CDR3 region has 15 residues. V was cut by 1 base and J by 4 bases, with 14 bases left in between. The CDR3 coding sequence is TGCAGTGCTAGAGGACGGGAGACCTATTACAATGAGCAGTTCTTC. Its protein product is CSARGRETYYNEQFF.

On this clonotype itself: This may stem from a read error, because a much larger clone lies one nucleotide away. J is TRBJ2-1 and V is TRBV7-7; 11 positions agree with TRBD2. This CDR3 region has 17 residues. The germline gives CDR1 SSHAT, CDR2 FNYEAQ (reference sequence). CDR3 nucleotide sequence: TGTGCTAGCAGCGCAAGTCTAGCGGGGGGCTCCTACAATGGGCAGTTCTTC. Encoded protein: CASSASLAGGSYNGQFF.

This chain connects TRBV7-8 to TRBJ2-7; D unclear. The CDR3 runs to 16 residues. Germline values: CDR1 SGHVS, CDR2 FQNEAQ. Trimming left V 5 bases short and J 4 bases short, with 21 bases between. The CDR3 region has the DNA TGTGCCAGCAGCCCTACAGCTCTGCCGACACTTTACGAGCAGTACTTC. Its protein is CASSPTALPTLYEQYF.

This clonotype was recorded at least ten times. This chain joins TRBV7-8 and TRBJ2-1, with TRBD2 matching over 9 bases. From germline, CDR1 is SGHVS and CDR2 FQNEAQ. Unmatched junction bases numbered 11, after V lost 3 bases and J lost 5 bases. The CDR3 extends over 17 amino acids. The chain's CDR3 is CASSFVPSGGTNNEQFF. DNA for the CDR3: TGTGCCAGCAGCTTTGTACCAAGCGGGGGGACGAACAATGAGCAGTTCTTC.

The J gene is TRBJ1-3, the V gene TRBV6-5, with no clear D. Germline lookup yields CDR1 MNHEY and CDR2 SVGAGI. This CDR3 contains 16 residues. Trimming took 5 bases from V and 4 from J, leaving 18 bases between them. For the CDR3, the DNA is TGTGCCAGCAGTCCCTCATCGAAGGTCTTCGGAAACACCATATATTTT. Its translation: CASSPSSKVFGNTIYF.

This clonotype was observed at least ten times. DNA of the CDR3: TGTGCCAGCGTGACCGGGGGGGTGGGAGATACGCAGTATTTT. Its translation is CASVTGGVGDTQYF. The chain is built from TRBV7-2 and TRBJ2-3; 8 bases agree with TRBD2. The CDR3 extends over 14 amino acids. V dropped 8 bases and J dropped 5; count of bases not matched to a gene: 9. Germline CDR1 SGHTA, CDR2 FQGNSA.

A note on this clonotype: A much more abundant neighbour one base away suggests this may be a read error. The J gene is TRBJ1-2, the V gene TRBV28; D is possibly TRBD1 (5 bases). The CDR3 has 10 residues. The germline gives CDR1 MDHEN, CDR2 SYDVKM. In DNA, the CDR3 is TGTGTCAGCAAAGGACACGACTACACCTTC. Protein product: CVSKGHDYTF.

The gene calls are TRBV5-1 and TRBJ2-7; D is tentatively TRBD1 or TRBD2 (5 bases each). The J call may be wrong; the DNA end is better matched by TRBJ2-5. The V gene's germline CDR1 is SGHRS and CDR2 YFSETQ. This CDR3 is built from 14 residues. CDR3 residues: CASSWGTGGETQYF. Written as DNA, the CDR3 is TGCGCCAGCAGCTGGGGGACGGGCGGCGAGACCCAGTACTTC.

The J gene is TRBJ2-4, the V gene TRBV7-8; 9 bases line up with TRBD1. This CDR3 spans 18 amino acids. V was clipped by 2 bases and J by 0 bases; unmatched bases: 8. CDR1 and CDR2 (germline): SGHVS, FQNEAQ. The CDR3 nucleotides are TGTGCCAGCAGCTTACCCCTAGGACAGGGGCAAGCCAAAAACATTCAGTACTTC. Translation: CASSLPLGQGQAKNIQYF.

Only a few counts were recorded for this clonotype. The chain employs TRBV12-3 or TRBV12-4 and TRBJ2-7, with D tentatively TRBD1 (6 bases). Trimming shortened V by 5 bases and J by 3 bases, and 17 bases separated the two germline ends. This CDR3 comprises 15 residues. CDR3 coding DNA: TGTGCCAGCAGTCCCGACATAACAGGGAACTACGAGCAGTACTTC. It encodes CASSPDITGNYEQYF.

About this clonotype itself: This sequence may be a read error, since a much larger clone differs from it by one base. The rearrangement uses TRBV20-1 and TRBJ2-7; D is possibly TRBD1 or TRBD2 (5 bases each). The CDR3 is 14 residues long. CDR1 is DFQATT and CDR2 is SNEGSKA in the germline V gene (reference sequence). The CDR3 reads CSAVGPSSSYGQYF. DNA for the CDR3: TGCAGTGCTGTGGGACCGTCGAGCTCCTACGGGCAGTACTTC.

This clonotype came up once. A much bigger clone sits one base away, suggesting this may be a read error. The chain recombines TRBV12-3 or TRBV12-4 with TRBJ2-1, with 14 bases matching TRBD2. The CDR3 is 15 amino acids. CDR3: CASSAGLAGANEEFF. CDR3 coding DNA: TGTGCCAGCAGTGCGGGACTAGCGGGAGCAAATGAGGAGTTCTTC.

Of note for this clonotype: Just one base apart from a much larger clone, this may be a read error. V gene TRBV5-1 combines with J gene TRBJ2-1, with D perhaps matching TRBD1 or TRBD2 (5 bases each). The last part of the DNA fits TRBJ2-7 better; the J call may be wrong. Germline V CDR1 and CDR2: SGHRS, YFSETQ. This CDR3 comprises 12 residues. CDR3 amino acids: CASSGTFNEQYF. CDR3 sequence (DNA): TGCGCCAGCAGCGGGACCTTCAATGAGCAGTACTTC.

The rearrangement joins TRBV28 to TRBJ2-5; perhaps TRBD1 as D (6 bases). The CDR3 is 14 amino acids. Germline lookup yields CDR1 MDHEN and CDR2 SYDVKM. The V end lost 3 bases, the J end lost 4 bases, and 12 bases lay between the germline ends. CDR3 sequence reads: CASSFNRATETQYF. CDR3 coding DNA: TGTGCCAGCAGTTTTAACAGGGCGACAGAGACCCAGTACTTC.

This clonotype showed up many times. The V call is TRBV28, the J call TRBJ2-3; TRBD2 agrees at 7 bases. The CDR3 consists of 13 residues. With V trimmed by 7 bases and J by 6 bases, 7 bases remained unmatched. Germline V CDR1 and CDR2: MDHEN, SYDVKM. Written as DNA, the CDR3 is TGTGCCAGCACCTGGGGAGCGGGGGATACGCAGTATTTT. As protein: CASTWGAGDTQYF.